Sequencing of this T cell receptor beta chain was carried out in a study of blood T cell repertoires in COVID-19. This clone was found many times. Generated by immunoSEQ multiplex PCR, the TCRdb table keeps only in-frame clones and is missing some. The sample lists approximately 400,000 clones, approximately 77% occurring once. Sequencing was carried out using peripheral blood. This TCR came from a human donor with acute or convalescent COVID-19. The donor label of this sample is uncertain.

The CDR3 protein is CSASGTQGDTEAFF. For the CDR3, the DNA is TGCAGTGCTAGTGGAACTCAGGGGGACACTGAAGCTTTCTTT. V is TRBV20-1 and J is TRBJ1-1; 7 bases match TRBD1. This CDR3 region has 14 residues. Trimming at V came to 3 bases and at J to 3 bases, leaving 7 bases not matched to a gene. Germline lookup yields CDR1 DFQATT and CDR2 SNEGSKA (reference sequence).